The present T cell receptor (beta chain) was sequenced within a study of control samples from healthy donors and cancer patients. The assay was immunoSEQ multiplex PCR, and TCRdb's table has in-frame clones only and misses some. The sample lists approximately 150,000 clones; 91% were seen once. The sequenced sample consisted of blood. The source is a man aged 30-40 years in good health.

CDR3: CASSPQGQAEAFF. The CDR3 DNA sequence: TGTGCCAGCAGTCCTCAGGGTCAGGCTGAAGCTTTCTTT. V is TRBV5-5 and J is TRBJ1-1, with a tentative D call TRBD1 (5 bases). The V and J ends lost 5 bases and 6 bases respectively, with 14 bases between them. CDR1 is SGHKS, CDR2 YYEKEE, per germline (reference sequence). CDR3 length: 13 amino acids.